A selection of T cell receptor beta chains follows, all from one sample in a study of cytomegalovirus exposure and HLA in healthy donors. The assay was immunoSEQ multiplex PCR, and TCRdb's table has in-frame clones only and misses some. The sample has some 150,000 clones; more than 60% are singletons. The sample taken for sequencing was PBMCs. The origin of the receptors is a middle-aged man in good health and CMV-seronegative. CDR3s include the opening cysteine and the closing phenylalanine or tryptophan. Fields, in order: CDR3 DNA, CDR3 protein, D gene, V gene, J gene, clone size. The D gene is left open where the match is weak. Clone size is shown for a subset of rows, as once, few, many or a class of expanded clone.

CDR3nt: TGTGCCAGCAGCTTGGACAGCTATGGCTACACCTTC
CDR3aa: CASSLDSYGYTF
d_gene: -
v_gene: TRBV5-6
j_gene: TRBJ1-2
abundance: many

CDR3nt: TGCAGCGTTGTAAAAGATACGCAGTATTTT
CDR3aa: CSVVKDTQYF
d_gene: -
v_gene: TRBV29-1
j_gene: TRBJ2-3
abundance: -

CDR3nt: TGTGCTAGCAGCGCGCCGGGACAGGGTTATACCGGGGAGCTGTTTTTT
CDR3aa: CASSAPGQGYTGELFF
d_gene: TRBD1
v_gene: TRBV7-7
j_gene: TRBJ2-2
abundance: few

CDR3nt: TGTGCCAGCAGCCAGAGGGGGCTCGGGAGGGTTGCTAATGAAAAACTGTTTTTT
CDR3aa: CASSQRGLGRVANEKLFF
d_gene: TRBD1
v_gene: TRBV9
j_gene: TRBJ1-4
abundance: -

CDR3nt: TGTGCCAGCAGCCCAATGGGAGTAGGCTATGGCTACACCTTC
CDR3aa: CASSPMGVGYGYTF
d_gene: -
v_gene: TRBV27
j_gene: TRBJ1-2
abundance: -

CDR3nt: TGTGCCAGCTCACCATCGACAGGGCGGGCCTACGAGCAGTACTTC
CDR3aa: CASSPSTGRAYEQYF
d_gene: TRBD1
v_gene: TRBV18
j_gene: TRBJ2-7
abundance: -

CDR3nt: TGTGCCAGCAGCGTAGCTCGCGACAGAACTCTTTACAATGAGCAGTTCTTC
CDR3aa: CASSVARDRTLYNEQFF
d_gene: -
v_gene: TRBV9
j_gene: TRBJ2-1
abundance: -

CDR3nt: TGTGCCAGCAGCCGCTTACAGGGCCCCACTAACTATGGCTACACCTTC
CDR3aa: CASSRLQGPTNYGYTF
d_gene: -
v_gene: TRBV7-9
j_gene: TRBJ1-2
abundance: -

CDR3nt: TGTGCCAGCAGCGGGCAGGGTGCAGCTAATGAAAAACTGTTTTTT
CDR3aa: CASSGQGAANEKLFF
d_gene: -
v_gene: TRBV9
j_gene: TRBJ1-4
abundance: -

CDR3nt: TGTGCCAGCGCGGCGGACTCTGGGGCCAACGTCCTGACTTTC
CDR3aa: CASAADSGANVLTF
d_gene: -
v_gene: TRBV6-4
j_gene: TRBJ2-6
abundance: few

CDR3nt: TGTGCCAGCAGCGTCAGACAGGTGGGCACAGATACGCAGTATTTT
CDR3aa: CASSVRQVGTDTQYF
d_gene: -
v_gene: TRBV9
j_gene: TRBJ2-3
abundance: -

CDR3nt: TGTGCCAGCAGTCTGAGGAGGGGAGGTCAGCCCCAGCATTTT
CDR3aa: CASSLRRGGQPQHF
d_gene: -
v_gene: TRBV28
j_gene: TRBJ1-5
abundance: -

CDR3nt: TGCAGCGTTGAAGTAGCGTTGTCGCCTAATGAGCAGTTCTTC
CDR3aa: CSVEVALSPNEQFF
d_gene: -
v_gene: TRBV29-1
j_gene: TRBJ2-1
abundance: once

CDR3nt: TGTGCCAGCTCCGGGGGGGTCAACACTGAAGCTTTCTTT
CDR3aa: CASSGGVNTEAFF
d_gene: -
v_gene: TRBV7-9
j_gene: TRBJ1-1
abundance: -

CDR3nt: TGTGCCAGTAGCGCGACTAGCGACTCCTACAATGAGCAGTTCTTC
CDR3aa: CASSATSDSYNEQFF
d_gene: TRBD2
v_gene: TRBV19
j_gene: TRBJ2-1
abundance: -

CDR3nt: TGTGCCAGCAGCTTGACGGAGAGCCGCACTGAAGCTTTCTTT
CDR3aa: CASSLTESRTEAFF
d_gene: -
v_gene: TRBV7-8
j_gene: TRBJ1-1
abundance: -

CDR3nt: TGCGCCAGCAGCTTGGAGCGGAACACCGGGGAGCTGTTTTTT
CDR3aa: CASSLERNTGELFF
d_gene: -
v_gene: TRBV5-1
j_gene: TRBJ2-2
abundance: -

CDR3nt: TGTGCCAGCAGCCCACTCCAGGGTAAAACCGGGGAGCTGTTTTTT
CDR3aa: CASSPLQGKTGELFF
d_gene: -
v_gene: TRBV11-2
j_gene: TRBJ2-2
abundance: once

CDR3nt: TGTGCCAGCAGCCCCATAGCGGGGGGGGCCTCCTACGAGCAGTACTTC
CDR3aa: CASSPIAGGASYEQYF
d_gene: TRBD2
v_gene: TRBV28
j_gene: TRBJ2-7
abundance: -

CDR3nt: TGCGCCAGCAGCTTGGCCACAGGTGGCACCGGGGAGCTGTTTTTT
CDR3aa: CASSLATGGTGELFF
d_gene: -
v_gene: TRBV5-1
j_gene: TRBJ2-2
abundance: few

CDR3nt: TGCGCCAGCAGCCGCACAGGGAAGGGAACCGGGGAGCTGTTTTTT
CDR3aa: CASSRTGKGTGELFF
d_gene: -
v_gene: TRBV5-1
j_gene: TRBJ2-2
abundance: few

CDR3nt: TGTGCCAGCAGTGCCCTTATGGGTGGGGGGGCCACTGAGCAGTTCTTC
CDR3aa: CASSALMGGGATEQFF
d_gene: -
v_gene: TRBV25-1
j_gene: TRBJ2-1
abundance: -

CDR3nt: TGCGCCAGCAGCCAGGAAACTAGCGGGGGGTCCCCTGAGCAGTTCTTC
CDR3aa: CASSQETSGGSPEQFF
d_gene: TRBD2
v_gene: TRBV4-1
j_gene: TRBJ2-1
abundance: -

CDR3nt: TGTGCCAGCAGTTTATGGGGCCCTGGCGGGGGCACTGAAGCTTTCTTT
CDR3aa: CASSLWGPGGGTEAFF
d_gene: -
v_gene: TRBV27
j_gene: TRBJ1-1
abundance: -

CDR3nt: TGTGCCAGCAGCCCGCGTGGGTCAGTAGGGGAACTGTTTTTT
CDR3aa: CASSPRGSVGELFF
d_gene: -
v_gene: TRBV5-6
j_gene: TRBJ1-4
abundance: -

CDR3nt: TGTGCCAGCAGTGAGCCCCAGGGGGATCTTGGAAACACCATATATTTT
CDR3aa: CASSEPQGDLGNTIYF
d_gene: TRBD1
v_gene: TRBV6-1
j_gene: TRBJ1-3
abundance: -

CDR3nt: TGTGCCAGCAGTTTATCCCGACTAGCTATCCACGAGCAGTACTTC
CDR3aa: CASSLSRLAIHEQYF
d_gene: TRBD2
v_gene: TRBV28
j_gene: TRBJ2-7
abundance: -

CDR3nt: TGTGCCTGGACCGGTGGGGACAGGGGAGGTTCACCCCTCCACTTT
CDR3aa: CAWTGGDRGGSPLHF
d_gene: TRBD1
v_gene: TRBV30
j_gene: TRBJ1-6
abundance: -

CDR3nt: TGTGCCAGCAGCCCCGACAGGGGGACATTCTTC
CDR3aa: CASSPDRGTFF
d_gene: TRBD1
v_gene: TRBV7-8
j_gene: TRBJ2-1
abundance: -

CDR3nt: TGTGCCAGCAGCAAAGAAAAAAAAGCAACAACTAATGAAAAACTGTTTTTT
CDR3aa: CASSKEKKATTNEKLFF
d_gene: -
v_gene: TRBV21-1
j_gene: TRBJ1-4
abundance: few

CDR3nt: TGTGCCAGCAGCCCGGACAGGCCCGGAGAGCAGTACTTC
CDR3aa: CASSPDRPGEQYF
d_gene: TRBD1
v_gene: TRBV7-9
j_gene: TRBJ2-7
abundance: -

CDR3nt: TGTGCCACCAGCAGAGCCAGGGACAGGGGTGAGACCCAGTACTTC
CDR3aa: CATSRARDRGETQYF
d_gene: TRBD1
v_gene: TRBV15
j_gene: TRBJ2-5
abundance: -

CDR3nt: TGCGCCAGCAGCTTGGCGAGCGGGGGGCTTCAAGAGACCCAGTACTTC
CDR3aa: CASSLASGGLQETQYF
d_gene: TRBD2
v_gene: TRBV5-1
j_gene: TRBJ2-5
abundance: few

CDR3nt: TGTGCCAGCAGGTCCTCAGGGGCCGAGCAGTACTTC
CDR3aa: CASRSSGAEQYF
d_gene: -
v_gene: TRBV28
j_gene: TRBJ2-7
abundance: once

CDR3nt: TGTGCCAGCAGCCACGCCTCGACAGGGGCGGCTAATGAAAAACTGTTTTTT
CDR3aa: CASSHASTGAANEKLFF
d_gene: TRBD1
v_gene: TRBV5-6
j_gene: TRBJ1-4
abundance: -

CDR3nt: TGTGCCAGCAGCCCCGACAGGGTCCACGAGCAGTACTTC
CDR3aa: CASSPDRVHEQYF
d_gene: TRBD1
v_gene: TRBV5-4
j_gene: TRBJ2-7
abundance: -

CDR3nt: TGTGCCAGCAGCTCGTCCGGGACAGGGGGCTACGAGCAGTACTTC
CDR3aa: CASSSSGTGGYEQYF
d_gene: TRBD1
v_gene: TRBV7-3
j_gene: TRBJ2-7
abundance: -

CDR3nt: TGTGCCTGGAGTGATATAACCCAGTACTTC
CDR3aa: CAWSDITQYF
d_gene: -
v_gene: TRBV30
j_gene: TRBJ2-5
abundance: -